Listed below are T cell receptor beta chains from one sample, sequenced in a study of a mutant IDH1 vaccine in newly diagnosed glioma. Measured with immunoSEQ multiplex PCR; TCRdb has only the in-frame clones, and not every one. The table shows around 52,000 clones, with roughly 78% occurring only once. The antigens for these receptors are not known. Sequenced material: PBMCs, taken from a glioma patient whose treatment included an IDH1 peptide vaccine. The receptors were sampled from a woman aged 40 to 50 with glioma. CDR3s leave out the opening cysteine and the closing phenylalanine or tryptophan. The D gene is left open where the match is weak.

D gene,V gene,CDR3 length,J gene,CDR3 protein
TRBD1,TRBV9,13,TRBJ1-6,ASSVVGQGNSPLH
TRBD1,TRBV7-2,12,TRBJ1-4,ASSFDRGVEKLF
TRBD1,TRBV30,12,TRBJ1-3,AWRPTGGGNTIY
NA,TRBV6-5,13,TRBJ1-1,ASSYRDGVNTEAF
NA,TRBV27,13,TRBJ1-2,ASSSSPQEHYGYT
NA,TRBV5-8,12,TRBJ1-1,ASSFAESGAEAF
NA,TRBV7-9,11,TRBJ2-7,ASSSQGGYEQY
TRBD1,TRBV4-1,15,TRBJ1-3,ASSQDRQGGVGNTIY
NA,TRBV5-6,12,TRBJ1-2,ASSHVSRSYGYT
NA,TRBV18,13,TRBJ1-4,ASSPLRGANEKLF
TRBD1,TRBV9,13,TRBJ1-1,ASSGTGTGGTEAF
TRBD2,TRBV11-2,13,TRBJ2-7,ASSPRRTSGAEQY
NA,TRBV4-3,13,TRBJ2-3,ASSQDPAGRDTQY
NA,TRBV5-5,10,TRBJ1-1,ASSRYRAEAF
NA,TRBV19,10,TRBJ1-6,ASSIPGAPVH
NA,TRBV2,11,TRBJ1-4,ASSEANREKLF
NA,TRBV11-2,11,TRBJ1-1,ASSLDWNTEAF
NA,TRBV19,13,TRBJ2-7,ASSIGLTVPYEQY
TRBD1,TRBV4-1,13,TRBJ1-2,ASSHRTGKGYGYT
NA,TRBV19,11,TRBJ2-2,ASADANTGELF
NA,TRBV10-3,13,TRBJ2-3,AISESEGGTDTQY
TRBD1,TRBV15,13,TRBJ1-1,ATSGPGQGNTEAF
TRBD1,TRBV7-9,13,TRBJ1-4,ASSPRTGPNEKLF
NA,TRBV4-2,13,TRBJ2-7,ASSQDGRETYEQY
NA,TRBV5-1,15,TRBJ1-1,ASSLRWDGGFDTEAF
NA,TRBV7-9,13,TRBJ2-6,ASSFRPSGANVLT
NA,TRBV5-1,12,TRBJ1-4,ASSLGQRNEKLF
TRBD1,TRBV7-2,12,TRBJ2-7,ASSYAGTVYEQY
TRBD2,TRBV5-1,14,TRBJ2-2,ASSGPAGGPAGELF
NA,TRBV7-2,13,TRBJ1-1,ASSTESGQNTEAF
NA,TRBV6-6,11,TRBJ2-6,ASRKDRANVLT
NA,TRBV6-5,10,TRBJ1-1,ASRTQSTEAF
NA,TRBV10-1,12,TRBJ2-3,ASSDQGGSGTQY
NA,TRBV9,13,TRBJ1-1,ASSTLPGGRTEAF
NA,TRBV13,13,TRBJ1-2,ASGEPSNVNYGYT
TRBD2,TRBV27,11,TRBJ2-7,ASSFGTNYEQY
NA,TRBV2,12,TRBJ1-4,ASSEAKLNEKLF
NA,TRBV7-2,11,TRBJ2-7,ASSRPQNYEQY
NA,TRBV30,12,TRBJ1-5,AWSVGLGGQPQH
NA,TRBV13,13,TRBJ1-4,ASSLGSGAGEKLF
TRBD1,TRBV6-7,12,TRBJ1-2,ASSYTTGGYGYT
NA,TRBV19,15,TRBJ2-3,ASSIPNVGPYTDTQY
NA,TRBV5-6,15,TRBJ1-6,ASSLGGQLLYNSPLH
NA,TRBV19,14,TRBJ1-2,ASSTTPRGANYGYT
NA,TRBV9,13,TRBJ2-2,ASSALRGGTGELF
NA,TRBV27,11,TRBJ1-2,ASWGRWNYGYT
NA,TRBV5-6,12,TRBJ2-1,ASTLDPVYNEQF
TRBD1,TRBV7-6,11,TRBJ1-2,ASSLAQGDGYT
NA,TRBV2,12,TRBJ2-7,ASSEGGTGPEQY
NA,TRBV30,13,TRBJ2-2,AWSHGTRNTGELF
NA,TRBV30,10,TRBJ1-2,AWSPGPVGYT